Listed below are T cell receptor beta chains from one sample, sequenced in a study of cytomegalovirus exposure and HLA in healthy donors. Using immunoSEQ multiplex PCR, the repertoire was profiled, and TCRdb retains in-frame clones only, with some absent. The sample lists about 160,000 clones, approximately 87% occurring once. The sequenced sample consisted of PBMCs. The receptors were sampled from a woman in her twenties or thirties in good health and CMV-seronegative. CDR3s include the opening cysteine and the closing phenylalanine or tryptophan. The order of the fields is clone size, D gene, J gene, V gene, CDR3 DNA, CDR3 protein. D genes are given only for firm matches. Clone size is given for some rows only: seen once, a few or many times, or a class if the clone is expanded.

>few|-|TRBJ2-7|TRBV4-3
TGCGCCAGCAGCCAAGACCCAGGGAGCTCCTACGAGCAGTACTTC
CASSQDPGSSYEQYF
>once|-|TRBJ2-3|TRBV19
TGTGCCAGTAGTATTTGGGGCGATGGAAATACGCAGTATTTT
CASSIWGDGNTQYF
>-|-|TRBJ2-1|TRBV27
TGTGCCAGCAGTTTATCTGAGGCAGTCTCCTACAATGAGCAGTTCTTC
CASSLSEAVSYNEQFF
>-|-|TRBJ2-3|TRBV5-1
TGCGCCAGCAGCTTGGAGGGGGGGTTCACAGATACGCAGTATTTT
CASSLEGGFTDTQYF
>once|-|TRBJ1-6|TRBV7-6
TGTGCCAGCAGCCCCTGGCAGGGAGGCGTTTCACCCCTCCACTTT
CASSPWQGGVSPLHF
>-|TRBD2|TRBJ2-1|TRBV5-4
TGTGCCAGCAGCTTGGTTCTAGCGGGAGGGGGGTACAATGAGCAGTTCTTC
CASSLVLAGGGYNEQFF
>-|TRBD2|TRBJ2-3|TRBV2
TGTGCCAGCAGTCAACTAGCGGGGAGGACAGATACGCAGTATTTT
CASSQLAGRTDTQYF
>-|-|TRBJ2-1|TRBV30
TGTGCCTGGAGTGCTTTGGATGAGCAGTTCTTC
CAWSALDEQFF
>-|-|TRBJ2-1|TRBV4-3
TGCGCCAGCAGCCAAGGGCTAGGGGGAAGAGAGTTCTTC
CASSQGLGGREFF
>few|TRBD1|TRBJ2-2|TRBV4-2
TGTGCCAGCAGCCAAGCCAGGGGGCATGGCACCGGGGAGCTGTTTTTT
CASSQARGHGTGELFF
>-|-|TRBJ1-1|TRBV28
TGTGCCAGCAGTTTTTTTCCGGCCGACGAGATTGAAGCTTTCTTT
CASSFFPADEIEAFF
>-|-|TRBJ2-7|TRBV28
TGTGCCAGCAGTTCAAGTCGGCGAAGGCCCGTTTCCTACGAGCAGTACTTC
CASSSSRRRPVSYEQYF
>-|-|TRBJ2-1|TRBV5-1
TGCGCCAGCAGCTTAGGCCCGAATGAGCAGTTCTTC
CASSLGPNEQFF
>-|-|TRBJ2-1|TRBV5-1
TGCGCCAGCAGCTCTGGGGTACTGGCCGTAAACAATGAGCAGTTCTTC
CASSSGVLAVNNEQFF
>once|-|TRBJ2-2|TRBV27
TGTGCCAGCAGTTTAGAGCCGTTGGGACAGAACACCGGGGAGCTGTTTTTT
CASSLEPLGQNTGELFF
>-|TRBD2|TRBJ2-3|TRBV30
TGTGCCTGGAGTGCTAGCGGGAGTTATACGCAGTATTTT
CAWSASGSYTQYF
>once|-|TRBJ2-7|TRBV2
TGTGCCAGCAGAGGGGTCCGGACAGAAGACTACGAGCAGTACTTC
CASRGVRTEDYEQYF
>-|-|TRBJ2-2|TRBV4-3
TGCGCCAGCAGCCAAGGGGGAGCAGGGATTGACACCGGGGAGCTGTTTTTT
CASSQGGAGIDTGELFF
>-|TRBD1|TRBJ1-6|TRBV7-9
TGTGCCAGCAGCTTCGGCGGGACAGGCGGGAATTCACCCCTCCACTTT
CASSFGGTGGNSPLHF
>-|-|TRBJ2-2|TRBV7-8
TGTGCCAGCAGCGGGTGGACCTCGAACACCGGGGAGCTGTTTTTT
CASSGWTSNTGELFF
>-|TRBD2|TRBJ2-1|TRBV18
TGTGCCAGCTCACCTGTGGGACTAGCGGGACCCAATGAGCAGTTCTTC
CASSPVGLAGPNEQFF
>-|-|TRBJ2-1|TRBV7-2
TGTGCCAGCAGCTTAGCACTAGTCGGCAATGAGCAGTTCTTC
CASSLALVGNEQFF